This TCR beta chain was sequenced in a study of T cell changes during pregnancy in multiple sclerosis. Some clones are missing from TCRdb's copy, which holds only in-frame ones; the method was immunoSEQ multiplex PCR. Counted here are around 110,000 clones, under 95% occurring once; the ten biggest clones make up around 1.6%. This CDR3 is 14 amino acids long. J gave up 8 bases and V 7 bases, and 11 bases lay outside the gene matches. Germline assignment: CDR1 MNHEY and CDR2 SVGAGI. V usage is TRBV6-5 and J usage is TRBJ1-2; 9 bases match TRBD1. The sequencing here drew on peripheral blood, taken before pregnancy. The receptor was derived from a female donor with multiple sclerosis, enrolled in a pregnancy study. In DNA form, the CDR3 reads TGTGCCAGCACCCAGGACAGGGGAAGTTTAGGCTACACCTTC. Protein sequence: CASTQDRGSLGYTF.